This TCR beta chain was sequenced for a study of blood T cells in healthy people across ages. Germline CDR1 MNHEY, CDR2 SVGEGT. V gave up 9 bases and J gave up 3 bases, with 18 bases separating them. The CDR3 runs to 15 residues. Whole-study results and caveats: Measured against age, TCR beta diversity per million T cells decreased in a roughly linear manner.

It was with a sample-barcoded 5' primer and a J-beta primer mix that a second PCR of about 7 to 12 cycles was run. No fewer than 2.5 million CDR3-containing paired-end reads came from each sample. In TCRdb, the 5' RACE reads were re-called with MiXCR into one record per CDR3 protein. The table has 590,000 or so distinct CDR3 sequences, about 30% seen once. Comment on this clonotype: Antigen specificity is unknown.

Sequencing was carried out using blood. This sequence joins TRBV6-2 or TRBV6-3 and TRBJ1-5, with a tentative D call TRBD1 (6 bases). The origin of this receptor is a woman at least 80 years old in good health. CDR3 in DNA: TGTGCCAGTACTCCAGGGGCGAATATCAATCAGCCCCAGCATTTT. Translated: CASTPGANINQPQHF.